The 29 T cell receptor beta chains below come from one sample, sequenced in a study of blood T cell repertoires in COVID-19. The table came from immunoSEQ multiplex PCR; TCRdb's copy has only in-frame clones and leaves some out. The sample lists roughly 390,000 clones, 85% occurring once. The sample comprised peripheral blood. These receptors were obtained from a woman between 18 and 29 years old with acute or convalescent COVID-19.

The CDR3 region is CASTGQAGSSPLHF. DNA of the CDR3: TGTGCCAGCACCGGGCAGGCGGGGAGTTCACCCCTCCACTTT. This chain uses TRBV2 with TRBJ1-6; D gene ambiguous. V lost 7 bases and J 9 bases, leaving 16 bases between the germline ends. Germline V gene sequence: CDR1 SNHLY, CDR2 FYNNEI. CDR3 length: 14 amino acids.

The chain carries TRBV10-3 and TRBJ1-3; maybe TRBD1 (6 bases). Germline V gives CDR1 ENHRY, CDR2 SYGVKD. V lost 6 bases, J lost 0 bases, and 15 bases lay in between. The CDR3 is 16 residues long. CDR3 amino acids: CAIRGPGALSGNTIYF. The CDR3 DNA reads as TGTGCCATCAGGGGCCCAGGGGCCCTCTCTGGAAACACCATATATTTT.

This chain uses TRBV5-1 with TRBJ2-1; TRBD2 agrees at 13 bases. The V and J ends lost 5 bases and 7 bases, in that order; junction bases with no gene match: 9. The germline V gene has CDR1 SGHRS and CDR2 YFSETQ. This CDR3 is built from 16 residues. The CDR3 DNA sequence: TGCGCCAGCAGTTCCAGACTAGCGGGGGGCGGAAATGAGCAGTTCTTC. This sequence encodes CASSSRLAGGGNEQFF.

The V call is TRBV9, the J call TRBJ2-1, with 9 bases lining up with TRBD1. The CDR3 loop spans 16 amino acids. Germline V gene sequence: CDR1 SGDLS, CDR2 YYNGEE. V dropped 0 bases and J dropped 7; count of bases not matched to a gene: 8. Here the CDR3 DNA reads TGTGCCAGCAGCGTAGAAGGGACAGGGATAGAGAATGAGCAGTTCTTC. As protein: CASSVEGTGIENEQFF. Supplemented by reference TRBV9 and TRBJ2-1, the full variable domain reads DSGVTQTPKHLITATGQRVTLRCSPRSGDLSVYWYQQSLDQGLQFLIQYYNGEERAKGNILERFSAQQFPDLHSELNLSSLELGDSALYFCASSVEGTGIENEQFFGPGTRLTVL.

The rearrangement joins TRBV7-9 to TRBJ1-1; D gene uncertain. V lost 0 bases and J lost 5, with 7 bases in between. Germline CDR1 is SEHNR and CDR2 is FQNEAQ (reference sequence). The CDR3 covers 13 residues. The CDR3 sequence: CASSLAGRTEAFF. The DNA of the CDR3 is TGTGCCAGCAGCTTAGCGGGGAGGACTGAAGCTTTCTTT.

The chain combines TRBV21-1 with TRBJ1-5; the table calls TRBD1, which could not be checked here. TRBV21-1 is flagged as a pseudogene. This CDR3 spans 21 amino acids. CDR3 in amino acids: CASSKDFIKLGQTPFNQPQHF. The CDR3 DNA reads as TGTGCCAGCAGCAAAGACTTTATAAAACTCGGACAGACCCCTTTCAATCAGCCCCAGCATTTT.

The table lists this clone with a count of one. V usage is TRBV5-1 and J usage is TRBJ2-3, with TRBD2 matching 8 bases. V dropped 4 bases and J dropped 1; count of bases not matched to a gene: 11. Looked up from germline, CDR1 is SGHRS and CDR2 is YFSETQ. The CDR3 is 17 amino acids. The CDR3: CASSAQLAALGTDTQYF. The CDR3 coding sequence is TGCGCCAGCAGCGCCCAACTAGCGGCCTTGGGCACAGATACGCAGTATTTT.

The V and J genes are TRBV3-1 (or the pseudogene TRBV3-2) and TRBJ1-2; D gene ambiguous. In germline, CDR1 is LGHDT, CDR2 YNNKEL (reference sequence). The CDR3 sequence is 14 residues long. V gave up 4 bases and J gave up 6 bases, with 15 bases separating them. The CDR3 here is CASSRLDQEDGYTF. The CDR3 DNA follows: TGTGCCAGCAGCCGATTAGACCAGGAGGATGGCTACACCTTC.

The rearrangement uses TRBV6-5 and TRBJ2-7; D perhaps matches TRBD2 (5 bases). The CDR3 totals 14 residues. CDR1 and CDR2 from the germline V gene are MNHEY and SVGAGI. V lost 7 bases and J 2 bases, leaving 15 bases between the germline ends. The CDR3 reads CASTSGRGTYEQYF. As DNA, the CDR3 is TGTGCCAGCACCTCTGGCCGGGGAACCTACGAGCAGTACTTC.

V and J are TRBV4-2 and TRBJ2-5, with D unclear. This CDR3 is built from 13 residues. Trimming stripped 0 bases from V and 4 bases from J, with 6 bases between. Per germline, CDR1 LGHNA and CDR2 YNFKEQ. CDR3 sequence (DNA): TGTGCCAGCAGCCAAGATGCCGGAGAGACCCAGTACTTC. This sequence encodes CASSQDAGETQYF.

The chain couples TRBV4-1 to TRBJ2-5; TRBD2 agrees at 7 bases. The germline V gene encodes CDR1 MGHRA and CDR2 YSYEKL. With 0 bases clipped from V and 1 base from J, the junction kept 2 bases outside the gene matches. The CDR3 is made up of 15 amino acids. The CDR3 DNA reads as TGCGCCAGCAGCCAAGATGGGAGGGCCCAAGAGACCCAGTACTTC. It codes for CASSQDGRAQETQYF.

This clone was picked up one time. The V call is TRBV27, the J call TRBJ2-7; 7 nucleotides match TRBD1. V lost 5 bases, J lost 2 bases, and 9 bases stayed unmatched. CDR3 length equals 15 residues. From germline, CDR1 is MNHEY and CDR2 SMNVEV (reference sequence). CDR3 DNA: TGTGCCAGCAGTACGTACGGGACAGCCACCTACGAGCAGTACTTC. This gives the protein CASSTYGTATYEQYF.

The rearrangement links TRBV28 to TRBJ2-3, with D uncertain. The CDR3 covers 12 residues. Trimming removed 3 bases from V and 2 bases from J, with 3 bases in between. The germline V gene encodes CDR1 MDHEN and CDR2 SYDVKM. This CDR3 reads CASSFFTDTQYF. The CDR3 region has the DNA TGTGCCAGCAGTTTCTTCACAGATACGCAGTATTTT.

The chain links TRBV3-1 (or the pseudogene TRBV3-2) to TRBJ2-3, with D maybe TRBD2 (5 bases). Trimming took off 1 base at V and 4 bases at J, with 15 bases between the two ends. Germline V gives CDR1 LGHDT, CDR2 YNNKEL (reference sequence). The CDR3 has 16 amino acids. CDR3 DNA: TGTGCCAGCAGCCAAGTCCGAGGGAGCTTCCCAGATACGCAGTATTTT. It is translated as CASSQVRGSFPDTQYF.

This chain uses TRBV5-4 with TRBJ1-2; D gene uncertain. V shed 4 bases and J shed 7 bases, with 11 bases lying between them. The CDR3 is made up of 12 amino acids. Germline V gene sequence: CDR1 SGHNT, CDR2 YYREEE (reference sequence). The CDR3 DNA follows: TGTGCCAGCAGCGTTTATCGGAGTGGCTACACCTTC. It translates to CASSVYRSGYTF.

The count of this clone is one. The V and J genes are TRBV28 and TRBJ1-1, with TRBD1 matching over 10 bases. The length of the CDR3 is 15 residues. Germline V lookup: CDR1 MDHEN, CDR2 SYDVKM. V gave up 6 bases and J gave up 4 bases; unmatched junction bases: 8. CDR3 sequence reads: CASSPNDRGRTEAFF. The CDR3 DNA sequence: TGTGCCAGCAGCCCCAATGACAGGGGGCGCACTGAAGCTTTCTTT.

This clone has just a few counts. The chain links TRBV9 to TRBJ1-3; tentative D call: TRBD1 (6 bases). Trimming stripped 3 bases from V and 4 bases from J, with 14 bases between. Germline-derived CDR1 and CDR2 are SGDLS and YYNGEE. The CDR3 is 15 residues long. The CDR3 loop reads CASSATGSDGNTIYF. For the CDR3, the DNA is TGTGCCAGCAGCGCCACAGGGTCCGACGGAAACACCATATATTTT.

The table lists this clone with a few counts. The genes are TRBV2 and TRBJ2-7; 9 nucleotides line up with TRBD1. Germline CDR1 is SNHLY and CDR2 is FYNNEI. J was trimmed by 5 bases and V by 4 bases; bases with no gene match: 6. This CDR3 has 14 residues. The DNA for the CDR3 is TGTGCCAGCAGTGGGACAGGGGAAGGACACGAGCAGTACTTC. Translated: CASSGTGEGHEQYF.

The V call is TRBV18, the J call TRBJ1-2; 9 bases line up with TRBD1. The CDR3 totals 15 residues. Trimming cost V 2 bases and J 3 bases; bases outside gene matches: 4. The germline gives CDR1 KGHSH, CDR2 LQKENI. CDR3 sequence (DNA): TGTGCCAGCTCACCAATGGGACAGGGATACTATGGCTACACCTTC. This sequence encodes CASSPMGQGYYGYTF. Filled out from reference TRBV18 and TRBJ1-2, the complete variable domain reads NAGVMQNPRHLVRRRGQEARLRCSPMKGHSHVYWYRQLPEEGLKFMVYLQKENIIDESGMPKERFSAEFPKEGPSILRIQQVVRGDSAAYFCASSPMGQGYYGYTFGSGTRLTVV.

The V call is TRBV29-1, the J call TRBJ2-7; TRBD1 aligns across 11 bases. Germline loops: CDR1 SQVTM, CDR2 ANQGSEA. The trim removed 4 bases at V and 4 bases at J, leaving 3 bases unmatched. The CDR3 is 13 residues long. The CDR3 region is CSVGDRGIYEQYF. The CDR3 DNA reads TGCAGCGTTGGGGACAGGGGGATTTACGAGCAGTACTTC.

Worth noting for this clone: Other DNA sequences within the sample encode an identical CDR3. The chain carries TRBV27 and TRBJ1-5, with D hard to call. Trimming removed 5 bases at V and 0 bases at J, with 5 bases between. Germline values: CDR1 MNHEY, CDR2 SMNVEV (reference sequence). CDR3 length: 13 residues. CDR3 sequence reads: CASSPYSNQPQHF. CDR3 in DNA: TGTGCCAGCAGTCCGTATAGCAATCAGCCCCAGCATTTT.

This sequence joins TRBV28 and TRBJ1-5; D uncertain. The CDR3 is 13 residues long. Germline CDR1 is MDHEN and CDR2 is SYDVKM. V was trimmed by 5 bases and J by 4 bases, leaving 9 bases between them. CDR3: CASSEAGNQPQHF. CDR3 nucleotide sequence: TGTGCCAGCAGTGAGGCGGGTAATCAGCCCCAGCATTTT. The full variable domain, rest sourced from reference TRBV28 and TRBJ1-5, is DVKVTQSSRYLVKRTGEKVFLECVQDMDHENMFWYRQDPGLGLRLIYFSYDVKMKEKGDIPEGYSVSREKKERFSLILESASTNQTSMYLCASSEAGNQPQHFGDGTRLSIL.

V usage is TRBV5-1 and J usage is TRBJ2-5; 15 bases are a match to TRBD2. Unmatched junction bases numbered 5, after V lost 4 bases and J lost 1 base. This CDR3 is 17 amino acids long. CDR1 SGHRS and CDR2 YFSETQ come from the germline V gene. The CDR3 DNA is TGCGCCAGCAGCAAGGGACTAGCGGGGGGCACCCAAGAGACCCAGTACTTC. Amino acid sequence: CASSKGLAGGTQETQYF.

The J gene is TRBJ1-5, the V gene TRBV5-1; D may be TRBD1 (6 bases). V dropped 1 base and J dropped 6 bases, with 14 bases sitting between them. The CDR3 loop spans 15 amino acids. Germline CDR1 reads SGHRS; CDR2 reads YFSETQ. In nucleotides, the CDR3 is TGCGCCAGCAGCTTGATAGGGGACAAAGGTCAGCCCCAGCATTTT. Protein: CASSLIGDKGQPQHF.

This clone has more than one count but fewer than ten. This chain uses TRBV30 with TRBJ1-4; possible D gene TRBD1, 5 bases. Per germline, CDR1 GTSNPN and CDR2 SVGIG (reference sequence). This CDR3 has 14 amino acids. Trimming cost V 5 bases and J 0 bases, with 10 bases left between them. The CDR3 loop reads CAWGGGATNEKLFF. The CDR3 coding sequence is TGTGCCTGGGGTGGGGGGGCAACTAATGAAAAACTGTTTTTT. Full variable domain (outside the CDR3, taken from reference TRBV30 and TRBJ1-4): SQTIHQWPATLVQPVGSPLSLECTVEGTSNPNLYWYRQAAGRGLQLLFYSVGIGQISSEVPQNLSASRPQDRQFILSSKKLLLSDSGFYLCAWGGGATNEKLFFGSGTQLSVL.

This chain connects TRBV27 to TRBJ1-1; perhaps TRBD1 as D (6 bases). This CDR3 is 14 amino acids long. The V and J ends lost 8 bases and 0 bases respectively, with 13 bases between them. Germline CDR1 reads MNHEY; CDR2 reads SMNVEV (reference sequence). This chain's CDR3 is CASLGGAMNTEAFF. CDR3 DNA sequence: TGTGCCAGCCTAGGGGGGGCCATGAACACTGAAGCTTTCTTT.

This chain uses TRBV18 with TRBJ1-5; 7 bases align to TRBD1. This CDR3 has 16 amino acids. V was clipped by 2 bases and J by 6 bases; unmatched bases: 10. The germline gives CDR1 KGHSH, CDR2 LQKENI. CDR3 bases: TGTGCCAGCTCACCATACAACAGGGGAGCGGGTCAGCCCCAGCATTTT. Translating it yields CASSPYNRGAGQPQHF.

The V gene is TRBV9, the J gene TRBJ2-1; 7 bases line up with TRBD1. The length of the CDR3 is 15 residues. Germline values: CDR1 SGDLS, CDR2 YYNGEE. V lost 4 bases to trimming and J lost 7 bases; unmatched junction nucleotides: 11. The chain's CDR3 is CASSPRSQGWNEQFF. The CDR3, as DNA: TGTGCCAGCAGCCCTCGTTCACAGGGGTGGAATGAGCAGTTCTTC.

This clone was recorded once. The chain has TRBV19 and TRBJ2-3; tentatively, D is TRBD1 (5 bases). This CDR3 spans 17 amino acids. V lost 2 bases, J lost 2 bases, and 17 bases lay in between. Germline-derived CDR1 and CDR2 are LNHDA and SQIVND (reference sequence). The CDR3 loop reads CASSIRWQGITTDTQYF. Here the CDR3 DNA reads TGTGCCAGTAGTATAAGGTGGCAGGGAATCACCACAGATACGCAGTATTTT.